This T cell receptor beta chain was profiled in a study of early T cells in non-severe SARS-CoV-2 infection. The wider study: Sequencing of unsorted whole blood was done on bulk RNA, leaving chains unpaired.

In this sample, this clonotype turned up a few times. What it binds is not known. Study-wide points: Matching with VDJdb favored anti-spike CD8 responses (missing private and CD4 specificities).

Individually, cDNA molecules had unique molecular identifiers attached to them. TCRdb re-called the 5' RACE reads through MiXCR, storing one row per CDR3 protein. The sample yields about 24,000 distinct CDR3 sequences, 4.3% seen once. CDR1 DFQATT and CDR2 SNEGSKA come from the germline V gene (reference sequence). This CDR3 comprises 12 residues. Trimming took 6 bases from V and 4 from J, leaving 13 bases between them. The V gene is TRBV20-1, the J gene TRBJ2-7, with a possible D match to TRBD2 (6 bases). The sequence derives from an adult who was a healthcare worker with PCR-confirmed SARS-CoV-2 infection or an uninfected control (not recorded which). The sequenced material came from whole blood. The CDR3 DNA reads as TGCAGTGCGCGGGACGGAAATTACGAGCAGTACTTC. Amino acids: CSARDGNYEQYF.